The 2 T cell receptor beta chains below come from one sample, sequenced in a study of T cell changes during pregnancy in multiple sclerosis. Sequenced by immunoSEQ multiplex PCR; TCRdb stores in-frame clones only, minus some. The sample consists of about 80,000 clones, under 95% of them appearing once. The sample was peripheral blood, taken after pregnancy. The source of these receptors is a female donor in good health, enrolled as a control in a pregnancy study.

The rearrangement links TRBV25-1 to TRBJ2-6; D might be TRBD2 (7 bases). The CDR3 contains 16 residues. Trimming shortened V by 3 bases and J by 2 bases, and 11 bases separated the two germline ends. Germline-derived CDR1 and CDR2 are MGHDK and SYGVNS. The CDR3 region has the DNA TGTGCCAGCAGTGAGATCGGGGGGCCTGGGGCCAACGTCCTGACTTTC. Translated, it gives CASSEIGGPGANVLTF.

The rearrangement uses TRBV18 and TRBJ2-7; TRBD2 is a possible D gene (6 bases). Per the germline V gene, CDR1 is KGHSH and CDR2 is LQKENI. The CDR3 is made up of 16 amino acids. With 1 base removed from V and 0 bases from J, the gap between germline ends came to 13 bases. The CDR3 region has the DNA TGTGCCAGCTCACCACTGGCGGGGATAAGCTCCTACGAGCAGTACTTC. Its protein is CASSPLAGISSYEQYF.